Listed below are T cell receptor beta chains from one sample, sequenced in a study of shared clonotypes between healthy human individuals. The assay was immunoSEQ multiplex PCR, and TCRdb's table has in-frame clones only and misses some. The sample lists approximately 1,000,000 clones, about 80% occurring once. The specimen was memory CD4+ T cells from PBMCs. The receptors derive from a man aged 18 to 30 in good health. Some clones in this sample may be carry-over from other donors' samples. The CDR3 runs from the conserved cysteine through the conserved F or W. A D gene is named only where the DNA matches it firmly. A row's size may be missing; if present it is once, few, many or a size class.

j_call cdr3_length v_call clone_size d_call cdr3_aa cdr3_nt
TRBJ2-7 15 TRBV5-1 NA TRBD1 CASSLLQGGTYEQYF TGCGCCAGCAGCTTGCTACAGGGGGGCACCTACGAGCAGTACTTC
TRBJ2-1 15 TRBV18 NA TRBD1 CASSPGQGPYNEQFF TGTGCCAGCTCACCAGGACAGGGACCCTACAATGAGCAGTTCTTC
TRBJ2-1 16 TRBV5-1 NA TRBD1 CASSPEPGTAYNEQFF TGCGCCAGCAGCCCGGAACCCGGGACAGCCTACAATGAGCAGTTCTTC
TRBJ2-3 14 TRBV12-5 NA TRBD2 CASGSSGRPDTQYF TGTGCTAGTGGCTCTAGCGGGAGGCCAGATACGCAGTATTTT
TRBJ2-7 16 TRBV5-4 NA TRBD1 CASRHKTGEGGYEQYF TGTGCCAGCAGGCATAAGACAGGGGAAGGGGGCTACGAGCAGTACTTC
TRBJ1-4 15 TRBV19 NA NA CASSIWQGGNEKLFF TGTGCCAGTAGTATCTGGCAGGGTGGTAATGAAAAACTGTTTTTT
TRBJ2-3 16 TRBV9 NA TRBD2 CASSVDLAGAGDTQYF TGTGCCAGCAGCGTAGACCTAGCGGGAGCTGGGGATACGCAGTATTTT
TRBJ1-1 17 TRBV4-3 NA NA CASSQERFGAENTEAFF TGCGCCAGCAGCCAAGAGAGATTCGGGGCAGAGAACACTGAAGCTTTCTTT
TRBJ2-7 15 TRBV6-6 NA NA CASSGAWGAPYEQYF TGTGCCAGCAGTGGCGCGTGGGGGGCCCCCTACGAGCAGTACTTC
TRBJ2-3 16 TRBV6-4 NA NA CASSDRPSPSTDTQYF TGTGCCAGCAGTGATCGGCCTAGCCCTAGCACAGATACGCAGTATTTT
TRBJ1-5 13 TRBV18 NA NA CASSPGEYQPQHF TGTGCCAGCTCACCCGGGGAGTATCAGCCCCAGCATTTT
TRBJ2-6 21 TRBV18 NA NA CASSPFLLTRDGISGANVLTF TGTGCCAGCTCACCATTCCTCCTTACCCGGGACGGAATATCTGGGGCCAACGTCCTGACTTTC
TRBJ2-7 15 TRBV28 once NA CASRYGELASYKQYF TGTGCCAGCCGCTACGGGGAATTAGCCTCCTACAAGCAGTACTTC
TRBJ1-1 11 TRBV4-2 NA NA CASSQNTEAFF TGTGCCAGCAGCCAGAACACTGAAGCTTTCTTT
TRBJ1-3 16 TRBV5-1 NA TRBD1 CASSSGTGVSGNTIYF TGCGCCAGCAGCTCCGGGACAGGGGTTTCTGGAAACACCATATATTTT
TRBJ2-1 13 TRBV15 once NA CATSTSYYNEQFF TGTGCCACCAGCACATCATACTACAATGAGCAGTTCTTC
TRBJ2-1 11 TRBV18 NA NA CASSPTYGQFF TGTGCCAGCTCACCGACTTACGGGCAGTTCTTC
TRBJ2-1 16 TRBV28 NA NA CASTTSGLGGSGEQFF TGTGCCAGCACCACCTCAGGACTAGGGGGTTCAGGGGAGCAGTTCTTC
TRBJ2-7 12 TRBV6-6 NA NA CASSGSSYEQYF TGTGCCAGTTCCGGGAGCTCCTACGAGCAGTACTTC
TRBJ2-3 13 TRBV10-3 NA NA CAHGRGSTDTQYF TGTGCCCATGGCCGGGGCTCCACAGATACGCAGTATTTT
TRBJ1-2 15 TRBV27 NA NA CASSRSGGTFYGYTF TGTGCCAGCAGTAGATCTGGGGGCACCTTCTATGGCTACACCTTC
TRBJ2-1 16 TRBV28 NA TRBD2 CASSGRLAGSYNEQFF TGTGCCAGCAGTGGTCGGCTAGCGGGGTCCTACAATGAGCAGTTCTTC
TRBJ2-2 14 TRBV2 NA NA CASTGALSTGELFF TGTGCCAGCACTGGGGCTTTGAGCACCGGGGAGCTGTTTTTT
TRBJ1-5 15 TRBV4-1 few NA CASSLQQGNNQPQHF TGCGCCAGCAGCCTGCAACAGGGCAACAATCAGCCCCAGCATTTT
TRBJ2-1 16 TRBV6-4 once TRBD1 CASSKQGVSSYNEQFF TGTGCCAGCAGCAAACAGGGGGTCAGCTCCTACAATGAGCAGTTCTTC
TRBJ2-2 17 TRBV10-1 NA TRBD2 CASNIGGREDGSGELFF TGCGCCAGCAATATCGGGGGGCGGGAGGACGGATCCGGGGAGCTGTTTTTT
TRBJ1-1 16 TRBV28 NA NA CASSFGLGGRFTEAFF TGTGCCAGCAGTTTCGGATTGGGAGGTCGGTTCACTGAAGCTTTCTTT
TRBJ2-7 15 TRBV9 NA NA CASSGPVEPSYEQYF TGTGCCAGCAGCGGACCGGTGGAACCCTCCTACGAGCAGTACTTC
TRBJ1-2 11 TRBV29-1 NA NA CSGVRGYGYTF TGCAGCGGGGTGAGAGGCTATGGCTACACCTTC
TRBJ2-7 13 TRBV6-5 NA TRBD1 CASSYYPGGEQYF TGTGCCAGCAGTTACTATCCAGGGGGAGAGCAGTACTTC
TRBJ2-3 15 TRBV6-6 NA TRBD1 CASSYSQGGTDTQYF TGTGCCAGCAGTTACTCGCAGGGGGGCACAGATACGCAGTATTTT
TRBJ2-7 14 TRBV18 once NA CASSLLVSLGEQYF TGTGCCAGCTCACTTCTCGTTTCCCTGGGCGAGCAGTACTTC
TRBJ2-1 13 TRBV6-5 NA TRBD1 CASSYRDSNEQFF TGTGCCAGCAGTTACCGGGACAGCAATGAGCAGTTCTTC
TRBJ1-4 13 TRBV28 NA NA CASSLSSGEKLFF TGTGCCAGCAGTTTATCAAGTGGTGAAAAACTGTTTTTT
TRBJ2-2 15 TRBV11-2 NA NA CASSPWTEDTGELFF TGTGCCAGCAGCCCGTGGACAGAGGACACCGGGGAGCTGTTTTTT
TRBJ2-3 16 TRBV18 NA TRBD2 CASSPPWDYSTDTQYF TGTGCCAGCTCACCACCCTGGGACTACAGCACAGATACGCAGTATTTT
TRBJ2-5 15 TRBV6-5 NA NA CASTSPRGGIETQYF TGTGCCAGCACCTCGCCCAGGGGAGGTATCGAGACCCAGTACTTC
TRBJ1-2 16 TRBV5-4 few TRBD1 CASSLSGTDPYGGYTF TGTGCCAGCAGCTTATCCGGGACAGACCCATATGGTGGCTACACCTTC
TRBJ2-2 13 TRBV6-6 NA NA CASSFQGGGELFF TGTGCCAGCAGTTTTCAAGGGGGCGGGGAGCTGTTTTTT
TRBJ2-3 14 TRBV14 NA NA CASSQASSLGTQYF TGTGCCAGCAGCCAGGCTAGCTCCTTGGGGACGCAGTATTTT
TRBJ1-1 16 TRBV2 few NA CASSEALGQGDTEAFF TGTGCCAGCAGTGAAGCCCTAGGGCAGGGTGACACTGAAGCTTTCTTT
TRBJ1-1 14 TRBV7-8 NA NA CASSLASGSTEAFF TGTGCCAGCAGCTTAGCGTCAGGGAGCACTGAAGCTTTCTTT
TRBJ2-1 11 TRBV20-1 few NA CSARTRVWQFF TGCAGTGCTAGGACCAGGGTTTGGCAGTTCTTC
TRBJ1-1 13 TRBV7-3 NA NA CASSSMGGTEAFF TGTGCCAGCAGTTCGATGGGAGGAACTGAAGCTTTCTTT
TRBJ1-5 13 TRBV2 NA TRBD1 CASRGTVNQPQHF TGTGCCAGCAGGGGGACAGTCAATCAGCCCCAGCATTTT
TRBJ2-1 11 TRBV7-2 NA NA CASSLAFEQFF TGTGCCAGCAGCCTAGCGTTTGAGCAGTTCTTC
TRBJ2-1 16 TRBV5-4 NA TRBD2 CASSPRTSGRANEQFF TGTGCCAGCAGCCCACGGACTAGCGGGAGGGCCAATGAGCAGTTCTTC
TRBJ2-2 16 TRBV18 NA NA CASSPMVGKNTGELFF TGTGCCAGCTCACCGATGGTAGGAAAGAACACCGGGGAGCTGTTTTTT
TRBJ1-3 15 TRBV7-2 NA NA CASSIRDTGGDTIYF TGTGCCAGCAGCATCAGGGACACTGGAGGAGACACCATATATTTT
TRBJ1-6 15 TRBV6-1 NA NA CASSEWGTVNSPLHF TGTGCCAGCAGTGAGTGGGGAACAGTTAATTCACCCCTCCACTTT
TRBJ1-5 13 TRBV29-1 few TRBD1 CSVETGDAQPQHF TGCAGCGTTGAAACAGGGGATGCTCAGCCCCAGCATTTT
TRBJ1-1 17 TRBV28 NA NA CASMEGGRVGPNTEAFF TGTGCCAGCATGGAGGGCGGTCGGGTGGGTCCGAACACTGAAGCTTTCTTT
TRBJ2-2 16 TRBV4-1 once TRBD2 CASSHSGRGNTGELFF TGCGCCAGCAGCCACAGCGGGAGGGGGAACACCGGGGAGCTGTTTTTT
TRBJ2-2 16 TRBV5-6 NA TRBD2 CASSPGLAVITGELFF TGTGCCAGCAGCCCCGGACTAGCGGTTATCACCGGGGAGCTGTTTTTT
TRBJ2-2 15 TRBV6-1 NA NA CASSPRGSNTGELFF TGTGCCAGCAGCCCTCGAGGGTCGAACACCGGGGAGCTGTTTTTT
TRBJ2-1 17 TRBV5-4 NA NA CASSLAPAYFSYNEQFF TGTGCCAGCAGCTTGGCCCCGGCGTACTTCTCCTACAATGAGCAGTTCTTC
TRBJ2-3 15 TRBV2 once NA CASSVHSGTADTQYF TGTGCCAGCAGTGTCCATAGCGGGACAGCAGATACGCAGTATTTT